This T cell receptor (beta chain) was obtained from a study of tumor-infiltrating lymphocytes in primary liver carcinoma. Each 20-30 mg portion of unsorted bulk tissue served as the source for co-extraction of RNA and DNA. In its sample, this clonotype was seen a few times. cDNA specific to TCR beta was made from around 530 ng of total RNA, with a constant-region primer employed for priming. Researchers made the TCR beta libraries by running three nested multiplex PCR rounds with slightly modified ARM-PCR. In the first two PCR rounds, TRBV1-TRBV30 forward primers were paired with a C-beta reverse primer, and each round lasted approximately 9 cycles. From the multiplex PCR reads, TCRdb called clonotypes with MiXCR, one entry per CDR3 protein. The top ten hold around a quarter of the sample, which has about 74,000 distinct CDR3 sequences, about 72% seen once. The CDR3 has 13 amino acids. From germline, CDR1 is SQVTM and CDR2 ANQGSEA. The germline V and J ends were trimmed by 4 bases and 2 bases, with 12 bases remaining between them.

Sample: liver tumor tissue from sampling region 4. Subset: tumor region T4, right-lateral pole. The origin of this receptor is a man aged 40-49 years with primary liver carcinoma and hepatitis B virus infection. This rearrangement joins TRBV29-1 to TRBJ2-7; D remains ambiguous. In DNA, the CDR3 is TGCAGCGTTGTTAGGGAAGGTACCTACGAGCAGTACTTC. It specifies CSVVREGTYEQYF.